The clone carrying this TCR beta chain was counted only a few times. Per the study methods: Estimation of nucleated cell counts was performed using reference gene primer amplification. The method was immunoSEQ multiplex PCR; TCRdb's version includes in-frame clones alone and lacks a portion of them. V and J calls and clone size come straight from that table; D and trimming were deduced from the DNA. The table includes around 77,000 clones, about 70% detected once. This sample is part of a study of blood T cell repertoires in COVID-19. About the study: Acute-phase and convalescent COVID-19 samples originated in the United States, Italy and Spain.

CDR1 and CDR2 from the germline V gene are LGHNT and FRNRAP. This CDR3 has 15 residues. J was trimmed by 3 bases and V by 2 bases; bases with no gene match: 4. Input material: peripheral blood. V is TRBV12-5 and J is TRBJ1-1; 9 bases fit TRBD1. The sequence derives from a woman aged 80 or over with active or convalescent COVID-19. The CDR3 DNA sequence: TGTGCTAGTGGTTTGTCCTGGACAGGGGACACTGAAGCTTTCTTT. Its protein is CASGLSWTGDTEAFF.